Reported below is one TCR beta chain. In the source study's methods: Researchers report that nucleated cell counts were estimated from reference gene primer amplification. The table came from immunoSEQ multiplex PCR; TCRdb's copy has only in-frame clones and leaves some out. V and J calls and clone size are as listed in that table; D and trimming were resolved from the DNA. The sample contains 220,000 or so clones, over 80% of which appear only once. This sample is part of a study of blood T cell repertoires in COVID-19. Study information: Whether acute or convalescent, the COVID-19 samples came from the United States, Italy and Spain.

The age range of participants was 18 to 89 years, with residence in around 22 US areas. Recovered status in Cohort 3 required two negative PCRs, clearance, or symptom resolution. Germline V CDR1 and CDR2: MNHEY, SMNVEV (reference sequence). J lost 2 bases, V lost 3 bases, and 8 bases had no gene match. The CDR3 totals 16 residues. This clonotype was obtained from a middle-aged woman who had recovered from COVID-19. The sample comprised PBMCs or T cells enriched from blood (not recorded which). The rearrangement links TRBV27 to TRBJ2-7; 9 nucleotides align to TRBD1. Here the CDR3 reads CASSFRGTGKPYEQYF. CDR3 DNA sequence: TGTGCCAGCAGTTTCCGTGGGACAGGGAAGCCCTACGAGCAGTACTTC.